The 20 T cell receptor beta chains listed next were all sequenced from one sample in a study of beta chain features in type 1 diabetes. Expressed TCRB transcripts were sequenced after all isolated RNA was converted to cDNA. Libraries were prepared by immunoSEQ multiplex PCR; TCRdb keeps only in-frame clonotypes and omits some of them. The table lists 900,000 or so clones, around a sixth of them singletons. Sequencing used naive CD4+ T cells from blood. All receptors come from a woman aged 18-35 years in good health.

V usage is TRBV27 and J usage is TRBJ2-7, with 9 bases that match TRBD2. This CDR3 contains 15 residues. Trimming took 7 bases from V and 0 from J; bases not matched to a gene: 7. CDR1 MNHEY and CDR2 SMNVEV come from the germline V gene (reference sequence). The CDR3 nucleotides read TGTGCCAGCACCTTGCGACTAGCGGCCTCCTACGAGCAGTACTTC. Protein: CASTLRLAASYEQYF.

This chain joins TRBV4-2 and TRBJ2-7; 10 bases are shared with TRBD2. Germline loops: CDR1 LGHNA, CDR2 YNFKEQ. The V and J ends lost 3 bases and 4 bases, in that order; junction bases with no gene match: 15. This CDR3 region has 18 residues. The CDR3 DNA is TGTGCCAGCAGCCAGATCTCTGGAGCGGGAGGGCCTAGGTACGAGCAGTACTTC. Translated, it gives CASSQISGAGGPRYEQYF.

The rearrangement links TRBV29-1 to TRBJ2-1, with TRBD2 identical over 9 bases. The length of the CDR3 is 17 residues. Germline-derived CDR1 and CDR2 are SQVTM and ANQGSEA. The J segment lost 3 bases and the V segment lost 4 bases, leaving 13 bases of the junction unmatched. The CDR3 region has the DNA TGCAGCGTTGTCCCAGTTTCGGCGGGAGGGTTCTACAATGAGCAGTTCTTC. Its protein product is CSVVPVSAGGFYNEQFF.

This clone was found a few times. This chain connects TRBV7-9 to TRBJ2-2; D gene unclear. V lost 1 base to trimming and J lost 7 bases, with 7 bases between them. Germline V gives CDR1 SEHNR, CDR2 FQNEAQ (reference sequence). This CDR3 spans 13 amino acids. The CDR3 DNA follows: TGTGCCAGCAGCTTAGAGGTTAACGGGGAGCTGTTTTTT. Encoded protein: CASSLEVNGELFF.

The chain links TRBV6-1 to TRBJ2-5; D is unclear. Trimming removed 5 bases from V and 1 base from J, with 5 bases in between. Looked up from germline, CDR1 is MNHNS and CDR2 is SASEGT. CDR3 length: 12 residues. The CDR3 here is CASSWGQETQYF. DNA of the CDR3: TGTGCCAGCAGTTGGGGCCAAGAGACCCAGTACTTC.

This clone has only a few counts. J is TRBJ2-2 and V is TRBV14; the D gene is possibly TRBD1 (5 bases). This CDR3 spans 15 amino acids. Per germline, CDR1 SGHDN and CDR2 FVKESK. V was cut by 5 bases and J by 4 bases, with 14 bases left in between. The CDR3 loop is CASSYGHSGTGELFF. CDR3 bases: TGTGCCAGCAGCTACGGACACTCGGGCACCGGGGAGCTGTTTTTT.

This clone has more than one count but fewer than ten. The J gene is TRBJ2-7, the V gene TRBV28; D is uncertain. CDR3 length: 13 residues. V was cut by 6 bases and J by 0 bases, with 9 bases left in between. Germline CDR1 MDHEN, CDR2 SYDVKM. The CDR3 is CASSRGTSYEQYF. The CDR3 bases are TGTGCCAGCAGCCGCGGAACCTCCTACGAGCAGTACTTC.

This clone has a handful of counts. CDR3 residues: CASSQSTPTGTQYF. In DNA, the CDR3 is TGTGCCAGCTCACAGAGTACACCGACAGGGACCCAGTACTTC. V usage is TRBV18 and J usage is TRBJ2-5; TRBD1 might be the D (6 bases). The CDR3 is 14 residues long. The V end was cut by 4 bases, the J end by 7 bases, with 16 bases between. Germline V gives CDR1 KGHSH, CDR2 LQKENI.

This clone was seen more than once but under ten times. The V gene is TRBV25-1, the J gene TRBJ2-1; TRBD1 is a possible D gene (6 bases). The CDR3 consists of 15 residues. V lost 1 base and J lost 4, with 11 bases in between. Germline V gives CDR1 MGHDK, CDR2 SYGVNS. The CDR3 spells CASSESGTRYNEQFF. The CDR3 nucleotides read TGTGCCAGCAGTGAATCCGGGACAAGATACAATGAGCAGTTCTTC.

The CDR3 region is CASSKAQAGPSSEQYF. The CDR3 DNA follows: TGTGCCAGCAGCAAGGCGCAGGCCGGCCCCTCGTCCGAGCAGTACTTC. This rearrangement joins TRBV5-4 to TRBJ2-7; no clear D. In germline, CDR1 is SGHNT, CDR2 YYREEE (reference sequence). The length of the CDR3 is 16 residues. V gave up 4 bases and J gave up 6 bases, with 23 bases separating them. Variable domain in full (rest from reference TRBV5-4 and TRBJ2-7): ETGVTQSPTHLIKTRGQQVTLRCSSQSGHNTVSWYQQALGQGPQFIFQYYREEENGRGNFPPRFSGLQFPNYSSELNVNALELDDSALYLCASSKAQAGPSSEQYFGPGTRLTVT.

This clone was observed a few times. Other DNA sequences in this sample translate to the same CDR3. Written as DNA, the CDR3 is TGTGCCAGCAGCTTGCACCAAAGGGAACAAGAGACCCAGTACTTC. Translated, it gives CASSLHQREQETQYF. J is TRBJ2-5 and V is TRBV5-4; D is uncertain. Trimming took off 1 base at V and 2 bases at J, with 12 bases between the two ends. Germline CDR1 is SGHNT and CDR2 is YYREEE (reference sequence). The CDR3 sequence is 15 residues long.

Here the CDR3 DNA reads TGTGCCATCAGCGGAACCGGGACTAGCATGTCCGGGGAGCTGTTTTTT. Protein product: CAISGTGTSMSGELFF. V gene TRBV10-3 combines with J gene TRBJ2-2, with 9 bases matching TRBD2. Germline trimming cut 6 bases from V and 6 bases from J; bases unmatched to any gene: 11. The CDR3 totals 16 residues. Per germline, CDR1 ENHRY and CDR2 SYGVKD.

In this sample, this clone turned up a few times. The J gene is TRBJ1-2, the V gene TRBV19, with D possibly being TRBD1 (6 bases). The CDR3 covers 15 residues. V lost 3 bases and J lost 4, with 15 bases in between. The germline gives CDR1 LNHDA, CDR2 SQIVND (reference sequence). The CDR3 loop is CASSISTGTSYGYTF. The CDR3 bases are TGTGCCAGTAGTATCAGCACAGGGACCTCCTATGGCTACACCTTC. The full variable domain, rest sourced from reference TRBV19 and TRBJ1-2, is DGGITQSPKYLFRKEGQNVTLSCEQNLNHDAMYWYRQDPGQGLRLIYYSQIVNDFQKGDIAEGYSVSREKKESFPLTVTSAQKNPTAFYLCASSISTGTSYGYTFGSGTRLTVV.

This clone came up a few times. The CDR3 DNA sequence: TGTGCCAGCAGCACCGGGGGGACGAACACCGGGGAGCTGTTTTTT. As protein: CASSTGGTNTGELFF. This rearrangement joins TRBV9 to TRBJ2-2; 7 bases map to TRBD2. From germline, CDR1 is SGDLS and CDR2 YYNGEE. The V segment lost 4 bases and the J segment 0 bases; nucleotides outside the gene matches: 3. CDR3 length: 15 residues. The variable domain in full, with the rest retrieved from reference TRBV9 and TRBJ2-2, is DSGVTQTPKHLITATGQRVTLRCSPRSGDLSVYWYQQSLDQGLQFLIQYYNGEERAKGNILERFSAQQFPDLHSELNLSSLELGDSALYFCASSTGGTNTGELFFGEGSRLTVL.

This clone occurred a few times. V usage is TRBV5-4 and J usage is TRBJ2-5; 8 bases agree with TRBD1. Germline values: CDR1 SGHNT, CDR2 YYREEE (reference sequence). The CDR3 runs to 14 residues. V lost 5 bases to trimming and J lost 4 bases; unmatched junction nucleotides: 7. In DNA form, the CDR3 reads TGTGCCAGCAGACCTGGACAGGGAGGAGAGACCCAGTACTTC. It encodes CASRPGQGGETQYF.

The V and J genes are TRBV4-1 and TRBJ2-4; tentative D call: TRBD1 (6 bases). The CDR3 is 18 amino acids. The germline V gene has CDR1 MGHRA and CDR2 YSYEKL. V gave up 2 bases and J gave up 3 bases, with 20 bases separating them. The CDR3 region is CASSQLHVGGTVKNIQYF. The DNA for the CDR3 is TGCGCCAGCAGCCAACTCCATGTAGGGGGAACGGTCAAAAACATTCAGTACTTC.

The genes are TRBV28 and TRBJ1-1, with D possibly TRBD1 on 6 matching bases. This CDR3 region has 12 residues. Trimming left V 3 bases short and J 11 bases short, with 13 bases between. CDR1 is MDHEN, CDR2 SYDVKM, per germline. The CDR3 here is CASSFRQAQAFF. The DNA of the CDR3 is TGTGCCAGCAGTTTTAGACAGGCCCAGGCTTTCTTT.

The J gene is TRBJ2-3, the V gene TRBV4-3; the D is unclear. Germline V gene data show CDR1 as LGHNA and CDR2 as YSLEER. The CDR3 extends over 16 amino acids. The germline V and J ends were trimmed by 3 bases and 0 bases, with 13 bases remaining between them. The CDR3 DNA is TGCGCCAGCAGCCAGCGTTGGACGCCAAGCACAGATACGCAGTATTTT. It translates to CASSQRWTPSTDTQYF.

This clone has a handful of counts. V and J are TRBV6-6 and TRBJ2-5; possible D gene TRBD1, 5 bases. The CDR3 loop spans 13 amino acids. Germline loops: CDR1 MNHNY, CDR2 SVGAGI (reference sequence). V lost 10 bases, J lost 2 bases, and 14 bases lay in between. CDR3 sequence: CAIRAGQQETQYF. CDR3 nucleotide sequence: TGTGCCATCAGAGCAGGGCAGCAAGAGACCCAGTACTTC.

The J gene is TRBJ2-7, the V gene TRBV7-2, with 13 bases lining up with TRBD2. CDR3 length: 14 residues. Germline lookup yields CDR1 SGHTA and CDR2 FQGNSA. Trimming took 5 bases from V and 7 from J; bases not matched to a gene: 5. Here the CDR3 reads CASSPGTSGTEQYF. The CDR3, as DNA: TGTGCCAGCAGCCCAGGGACTAGCGGGACAGAGCAGTACTTC.